This is a list of T cell receptor beta chains from one sample in a study of cytomegalovirus exposure and HLA in healthy donors. This table comes from immunoSEQ multiplex PCR, and its TCRdb copy is limited to in-frame clones, with some not included. The repertoire holds roughly 120,000 clones, with around 70% as singletons. Sequences were obtained from PBMCs. These receptor sequences come from a woman aged 40-49 years in good health and CMV-seropositive. Each CDR3 is given with its conserved first and last residue. A D gene is named only where the DNA matches it firmly. Expanded clones are given a class, and other clones once, few, many or no size at all.

clone size: -
J gene: TRBJ2-5
V gene: TRBV19
D gene: TRBD2
CDR3 protein: CASSILAGPQETQYF
CDR3 DNA: TGTGCCAGTAGTATACTAGCGGGTCCTCAAGAGACCCAGTACTTC

clone size: -
J gene: TRBJ1-5
V gene: TRBV28
D gene: -
CDR3 protein: CASSSPRPQHF
CDR3 DNA: TGTGCCAGCAGTTCCCCCCGGCCCCAGCATTTT

clone size: few
J gene: TRBJ2-7
V gene: TRBV19
D gene: -
CDR3 protein: CASRGLSYEQYF
CDR3 DNA: TGTGCCAGTAGGGGCCTCTCCTACGAGCAGTACTTC

clone size: -
J gene: TRBJ1-3
V gene: TRBV6-5
D gene: TRBD1
CDR3 protein: CASSYGGQGNTIYF
CDR3 DNA: TGTGCCAGCAGTTACGGGGGACAGGGAAACACCATATATTTT

clone size: -
J gene: TRBJ1-2
V gene: TRBV5-3
D gene: -
CDR3 protein: CARSLGGWSYTF
CDR3 DNA: TGTGCCAGAAGCTTGGGAGGGTGGAGCTACACCTTC

clone size: -
J gene: TRBJ1-6
V gene: TRBV6-1
D gene: TRBD1
CDR3 protein: CASRRDSNSPLHF
CDR3 DNA: TGTGCCAGCAGACGGGACAGCAATTCACCCCTCCACTTT

clone size: -
J gene: TRBJ2-2
V gene: TRBV5-1
D gene: TRBD2
CDR3 protein: CAWRSGDSLGELFF
CDR3 DNA: TGCGCTTGGAGGAGCGGGGACTCTCTCGGGGAGCTGTTTTTT

clone size: few
J gene: TRBJ1-5
V gene: TRBV7-9
D gene: -
CDR3 protein: CASSWGGIQHF
CDR3 DNA: TGTGCCAGCAGCTGGGGGGGAATCCAGCATTTT

clone size: -
J gene: TRBJ2-7
V gene: TRBV10-3
D gene: -
CDR3 protein: CAISESLQGGEQYF
CDR3 DNA: TGTGCCATCAGTGAGTCGTTGCAGGGTGGCGAGCAGTACTTC

clone size: -
J gene: TRBJ2-2
V gene: TRBV7-2
D gene: TRBD2
CDR3 protein: CASSASGGAGTGELFF
CDR3 DNA: TGTGCCAGCAGCGCTAGCGGGGGGGCGGGCACCGGGGAGCTGTTTTTT

clone size: -
J gene: TRBJ1-1
V gene: TRBV11-3
D gene: TRBD1
CDR3 protein: CASSLTGGTEAFF
CDR3 DNA: TGTGCCAGCAGCTTAACAGGGGGAACTGAAGCTTTCTTT

clone size: few
J gene: TRBJ1-1
V gene: TRBV10-3
D gene: TRBD1
CDR3 protein: CATRDRGQRTEAFF
CDR3 DNA: TGTGCCACCCGGGACAGGGGGCAGAGGACTGAAGCTTTCTTT

clone size: -
J gene: TRBJ2-5
V gene: TRBV29-1
D gene: -
CDR3 protein: CSVIGVEETQYF
CDR3 DNA: TGCAGCGTTATAGGGGTGGAAGAGACCCAGTACTTC

clone size: -
J gene: TRBJ2-1
V gene: TRBV27
D gene: -
CDR3 protein: CASSSPGSYNEQFF
CDR3 DNA: TGTGCCAGCAGCTCTCCGGGGTCCTACAATGAGCAGTTCTTC

clone size: -
J gene: TRBJ2-3
V gene: TRBV4-1
D gene: TRBD2
CDR3 protein: CASSQTSGGPDTQYF
CDR3 DNA: TGCGCCAGCAGTCAGACTAGCGGGGGCCCAGATACGCAGTATTTT

clone size: -
J gene: TRBJ1-1
V gene: TRBV7-9
D gene: -
CDR3 protein: CASSERGADREAFF
CDR3 DNA: TGTGCCAGCAGCGAGCGGGGGGCTGACAGGGAAGCTTTCTTT

clone size: -
J gene: TRBJ2-1
V gene: TRBV11-2
D gene: TRBD2
CDR3 protein: CASSFRRGGMDEQFF
CDR3 DNA: TGTGCCAGCAGCTTCCGGCGGGGGGGAATGGATGAGCAGTTCTTC

clone size: -
J gene: TRBJ2-2
V gene: TRBV6-1
D gene: -
CDR3 protein: CASIRPGMNTGELFF
CDR3 DNA: TGTGCCAGCATCCGACCGGGGATGAACACCGGGGAGCTGTTTTTT

clone size: -
J gene: TRBJ1-1
V gene: TRBV27
D gene: -
CDR3 protein: CASSPFIQGLKAFF
CDR3 DNA: TGTGCCAGCAGTCCATTCATACAGGGATTAAAAGCTTTCTTT

clone size: -
J gene: TRBJ1-2
V gene: TRBV27
D gene: TRBD1
CDR3 protein: CASSLGQGVYGYTF
CDR3 DNA: TGTGCCAGCAGTTTGGGACAGGGAGTCTATGGCTACACCTTC

clone size: -
J gene: TRBJ2-7
V gene: TRBV29-1
D gene: TRBD1
CDR3 protein: CSVNRQGTEQYF
CDR3 DNA: TGCAGCGTGAACCGACAGGGTACCGAGCAGTACTTC

clone size: -
J gene: TRBJ2-3
V gene: TRBV10-3
D gene: -
CDR3 protein: CAISETGDTQYF
CDR3 DNA: TGTGCCATCAGTGAGACAGGAGATACGCAGTATTTT

clone size: -
J gene: TRBJ2-7
V gene: TRBV2
D gene: -
CDR3 protein: CASRGVQGYEQYF
CDR3 DNA: TGTGCCAGCAGGGGGGTACAGGGCTACGAGCAGTACTTC

clone size: -
J gene: TRBJ1-2
V gene: TRBV6-6
D gene: -
CDR3 protein: CASSPGRGNYTF
CDR3 DNA: TGTGCCAGCAGCCCCGGTCGGGGTAACTACACCTTC

clone size: -
J gene: TRBJ2-7
V gene: TRBV19
D gene: -
CDR3 protein: CASSIRPETYEQYF
CDR3 DNA: TGTGCCAGTAGTATTCGCCCAGAAACCTACGAGCAGTACTTC

clone size: -
J gene: TRBJ2-3
V gene: TRBV5-1
D gene: TRBD1
CDR3 protein: CASSEGQGTDTQYF
CDR3 DNA: TGCGCCAGCAGCGAGGGACAGGGCACAGATACGCAGTATTTT

clone size: -
J gene: TRBJ2-3
V gene: TRBV19
D gene: TRBD2
CDR3 protein: CASRGLVPDTQYF
CDR3 DNA: TGTGCCAGTAGGGGACTAGTCCCAGATACGCAGTATTTT

clone size: -
J gene: TRBJ1-5
V gene: TRBV27
D gene: -
CDR3 protein: CASSSGGQPQHF
CDR3 DNA: TGTGCCAGCAGTTCCGGGGGACAGCCCCAGCATTTT

clone size: -
J gene: TRBJ1-2
V gene: TRBV19
D gene: -
CDR3 protein: CASSIPGYGYTF
CDR3 DNA: TGTGCCAGTAGTATCCCGGGCTATGGCTACACCTTC

clone size: -
J gene: TRBJ1-5
V gene: TRBV7-8
D gene: -
CDR3 protein: CASTSGPYSNQPQHF
CDR3 DNA: TGTGCCTCGACAAGCGGCCCTTATAGCAATCAGCCCCAGCATTTT

clone size: -
J gene: TRBJ1-1
V gene: TRBV2
D gene: -
CDR3 protein: CASAGSPKTEAFF
CDR3 DNA: TGTGCCAGCGCCGGGTCCCCGAAGACTGAAGCTTTCTTT

clone size: -
J gene: TRBJ2-5
V gene: TRBV7-2
D gene: TRBD2
CDR3 protein: CASSSLGAGEGRETQYF
CDR3 DNA: TGTGCCAGCAGCTCCCTGGGAGCGGGGGAAGGTCGAGAGACCCAGTACTTC

clone size: -
J gene: TRBJ1-5
V gene: TRBV6-5
D gene: -
CDR3 protein: CASSYSGTSNQPQHF
CDR3 DNA: TGTGCCAGCAGCTATTCCGGGACAAGCAATCAGCCCCAGCATTTT

clone size: -
J gene: TRBJ2-1
V gene: TRBV4-3
D gene: TRBD2
CDR3 protein: CASSQERGGYNEQFF
CDR3 DNA: TGCGCCAGCAGCCAAGAACGGGGGGGCTACAATGAGCAGTTCTTC

clone size: -
J gene: TRBJ2-2
V gene: TRBV7-2
D gene: -
CDR3 protein: CASRPGNTGELFF
CDR3 DNA: TGTGCCAGCAGACCAGGGAACACCGGGGAGCTGTTTTTT

clone size: -
J gene: TRBJ1-3
V gene: TRBV7-2
D gene: TRBD1
CDR3 protein: CASSLDRGLSGNTIYF
CDR3 DNA: TGTGCCAGCAGCTTAGACAGGGGGCTCTCTGGAAACACCATATATTTT

clone size: -
J gene: TRBJ1-5
V gene: TRBV23-1
D gene: -
CDR3 protein: CASSQSWANSNQPQHF
CDR3 DNA: TGCGCCAGCAGTCAATCCTGGGCAAATAGCAATCAGCCCCAGCATTTT

clone size: -
J gene: TRBJ2-7
V gene: TRBV9
D gene: -
CDR3 protein: CASSVDGGTAYEQYF
CDR3 DNA: TGTGCCAGCAGCGTAGACGGGGGAACCGCCTACGAGCAGTACTTC

clone size: -
J gene: TRBJ1-4
V gene: TRBV5-1
D gene: -
CDR3 protein: CASSVGGEVEEKLFF
CDR3 DNA: TGCGCCAGCAGCGTGGGAGGGGAGGTGGAGGAAAAACTGTTTTTT

clone size: few
J gene: TRBJ2-1
V gene: TRBV2
D gene: -
CDR3 protein: CASRASRFEQFF
CDR3 DNA: TGTGCCAGCAGGGCCTCTCGTTTTGAGCAGTTCTTC

clone size: once
J gene: TRBJ1-6
V gene: TRBV6-4
D gene: TRBD1
CDR3 protein: CASTEIGRGPSPLHF
CDR3 DNA: TGTGCCAGCACTGAGATCGGCAGGGGGCCTTCACCCCTCCACTTT

clone size: -
J gene: TRBJ2-5
V gene: TRBV5-6
D gene: TRBD2
CDR3 protein: CASSNEGLAGEETQYF
CDR3 DNA: TGTGCCAGCAGCAATGAGGGGCTAGCGGGGGAAGAGACCCAGTACTTC

clone size: few
J gene: TRBJ2-7
V gene: TRBV9
D gene: TRBD2
CDR3 protein: CASSVGVAGASYEQYF
CDR3 DNA: TGTGCCAGCAGCGTAGGAGTTGCGGGAGCCTCCTACGAGCAGTACTTC

clone size: -
J gene: TRBJ1-3
V gene: TRBV25-1
D gene: -
CDR3 protein: CASSDRSSGNTIYF
CDR3 DNA: TGTGCCAGCAGTGACCGGAGCTCTGGAAACACCATATATTTT

clone size: -
J gene: TRBJ1-1
V gene: TRBV5-6
D gene: TRBD1
CDR3 protein: CASSWARTGRTEAFF
CDR3 DNA: TGTGCCAGCAGCTGGGCCCGGACAGGGCGGACTGAAGCTTTCTTT

clone size: -
J gene: TRBJ2-7
V gene: TRBV5-8
D gene: TRBD1
CDR3 protein: CASSLRDRRQYF
CDR3 DNA: TGTGCCAGCAGCTTACGGGACAGGAGGCAGTACTTC

clone size: few
J gene: TRBJ2-3
V gene: TRBV19
D gene: -
CDR3 protein: CASSNPADTQYF
CDR3 DNA: TGTGCCAGTAGTAACCCAGCGGATACGCAGTATTTT

clone size: -
J gene: TRBJ1-1
V gene: TRBV7-9
D gene: TRBD1
CDR3 protein: CASSPGDRMNTEAFF
CDR3 DNA: TGTGCCAGCAGCCCAGGGGACAGAATGAACACTGAAGCTTTCTTT

clone size: few
J gene: TRBJ2-7
V gene: TRBV6-5
D gene: TRBD1
CDR3 protein: CASSYAFSGGYEQYF
CDR3 DNA: TGTGCCAGCAGTTACGCCTTTTCAGGGGGCTACGAGCAGTACTTC

clone size: -
J gene: TRBJ1-2
V gene: TRBV5-6
D gene: -
CDR3 protein: CASSLGQGSYGYTF
CDR3 DNA: TGTGCCAGCAGCTTGGGTCAGGGGAGCTATGGCTACACCTTC

clone size: -
J gene: TRBJ2-3
V gene: TRBV7-9
D gene: -
CDR3 protein: CASSARLESTDTQYF
CDR3 DNA: TGTGCCAGCAGCGCCAGACTAGAAAGCACAGATACGCAGTATTTT

clone size: -
J gene: TRBJ1-1
V gene: TRBV7-2
D gene: -
CDR3 protein: CASSLVGGSSYTEAFF
CDR3 DNA: TGTGCCAGCAGCTTAGTCGGGGGTTCATCTTACACTGAAGCTTTCTTT

clone size: -
J gene: TRBJ2-7
V gene: TRBV19
D gene: TRBD2
CDR3 protein: CASSIREGEQYF
CDR3 DNA: TGTGCCAGTAGTATAAGGGAGGGCGAGCAGTACTTC

clone size: -
J gene: TRBJ2-2
V gene: TRBV2
D gene: TRBD1
CDR3 protein: CAKSGGHDGTGELFF
CDR3 DNA: TGTGCCAAATCAGGGGGCCATGACGGCACCGGAGAGCTGTTTTTT

clone size: -
J gene: TRBJ2-5
V gene: TRBV7-2
D gene: -
CDR3 protein: CASSPRGRSAYQETQYF
CDR3 DNA: TGTGCCAGCAGCCCCAGAGGGCGGTCGGCATACCAAGAGACCCAGTACTTC

clone size: -
J gene: TRBJ2-1
V gene: TRBV29-1
D gene: -
CDR3 protein: CSVVTGNSYNEQFF
CDR3 DNA: TGCAGCGTTGTCACAGGGAACTCCTACAATGAGCAGTTCTTC

clone size: -
J gene: TRBJ2-1
V gene: TRBV5-4
D gene: -
CDR3 protein: CASSLRLGQSNEQFF
CDR3 DNA: TGTGCCAGCAGCCTCAGATTAGGACAGTCCAATGAGCAGTTCTTC

clone size: -
J gene: TRBJ1-2
V gene: TRBV14
D gene: -
CDR3 protein: CASSPITGPTYYGYTF
CDR3 DNA: TGTGCCAGCAGCCCCATAACTGGGCCAACATATTATGGCTACACCTTC

clone size: few
J gene: TRBJ2-7
V gene: TRBV19
D gene: TRBD2
CDR3 protein: CASSMLGGYEQYF
CDR3 DNA: TGTGCCAGTAGTATGTTGGGGGGGTACGAGCAGTACTTC

clone size: -
J gene: TRBJ2-4
V gene: TRBV5-1
D gene: -
CDR3 protein: CASSSAQGSGIQYF
CDR3 DNA: TGCGCCAGCAGCTCCGCACAGGGAAGCGGCATTCAGTACTTC